A single sample gave rise to the 29 T cell receptor beta chains below, sequenced in a study of T cell responses to AZD1222 COVID-19 vaccine. Profiled with immunoSEQ multiplex PCR; TCRdb holds only in-frame clones, not every one. Found here are 150,000 to 200,000 clones, approximately 94% of them singletons; the top ten hold approximately 2.5%. Material: peripheral blood, obtained on day 0 of AZD1222 vaccination. These receptor sequences come from an adult in good health.

Remarks on this clone: One junction end disagrees with the germline gene, perhaps due to a read error. The chain carries TRBV4-1 and TRBJ2-2; TRBD2 might be the D (6 bases). The CDR3 is made up of 11 amino acids. CDR1 is MGHRA and CDR2 is YSYEKL in the germline V gene. The CDR3 spells CASSQEGGLFF. The DNA for the CDR3 is TGCGCCAGCAGCCAAGAGGGGGGGCTGTTTTTT.

The rearrangement joins TRBV7-9 to TRBJ1-2; D unresolved. There are 13 residues in the CDR3. V was cut by 0 bases and J by 1 base, with 3 bases left in between. Per the germline V gene, CDR1 is SEHNR and CDR2 is FQNEAQ (reference sequence). CDR3 nucleotides: TGTGCCAGCAGCTTAGCCAGTAACTATGGCTACACCTTC. Encoded protein: CASSLASNYGYTF.

The chain employs TRBV30 and TRBJ1-3; maybe TRBD1 (5 bases). The CDR3 covers 17 residues. Germline V CDR1 and CDR2: GTSNPN, SVGIG (reference sequence). The V end lost 2 bases, the J end lost 0 bases, and 17 bases lay between the germline ends. CDR3: CAWSPPGGPYSGNTIYF. CDR3 DNA: TGTGCCTGGAGTCCCCCGGGGGGTCCGTACTCTGGAAACACCATATATTTT.

This clone was counted a few times. J is TRBJ1-3 and V is TRBV2; D is unclear. CDR1 is SNHLY and CDR2 is FYNNEI in the germline V gene. Between the trimmed V and J ends, which lost 4 bases and 0 bases, there was a span of 10 bases. The CDR3 has 15 residues. CDR3 sequence: CASSVTADSGNTIYF. In DNA form, the CDR3 reads TGTGCCAGCAGTGTGACGGCGGACTCTGGAAACACCATATATTTT. Based on the CDR3 plus reference TRBV2 and TRBJ1-3, the full variable domain is EPEVTQTPSHQVTQMGQEVILRCVPISNHLYFYWYRQILGQKVEFLVSFYNNEISEKSEIFDDQFSVERPDGSNFTLKIRSTKLEDSAMYFCASSVTADSGNTIYFGEGSWLTVV.

The V call is TRBV3-1 (or the pseudogene TRBV3-2), the J call TRBJ1-2, with no clear D. Germline loops: CDR1 LGHDT, CDR2 YNNKEL (reference sequence). Trimming pared 4 bases from V and 4 bases from J, leaving 7 bases between. The CDR3 consists of 12 residues. CDR3 DNA: TGTGCCAGCAGCCCCCCCGGCTATGGCTACACCTTC. It encodes CASSPPGYGYTF.

The chain has TRBV19 and TRBJ1-6; TRBD1 might be the D (5 bases). V lost 3 bases and J 7 bases, leaving 10 bases between the germline ends. Germline V gives CDR1 LNHDA, CDR2 SQIVND (reference sequence). This CDR3 spans 14 amino acids. Written as DNA, the CDR3 is TGTGCCAGTAGTATGGAGGGGTGGAATTCACCCCTCCACTTT. Translated, it gives CASSMEGWNSPLHF.

The CDR3 loop is CASSQDRGTVYEQYF. In nucleotides, the CDR3 is TGCGCCAGCAGCCAAGATCGGGGAACAGTCTACGAGCAGTACTTC. The J gene is TRBJ2-7, the V gene TRBV4-1; D possibly corresponds to TRBD2 (5 bases). The germline V gene has CDR1 MGHRA and CDR2 YSYEKL. The CDR3 length is 15 residues. Trimming stripped 0 bases from V and 3 bases from J, with 12 bases between.

This sequence joins TRBV5-4 and TRBJ2-3; D remains unclear. V lost 2 bases and J lost 4, with 8 bases in between. There are 13 residues in the CDR3. Germline CDR1 is SGHNT and CDR2 is YYREEE (reference sequence). CDR3 DNA: TGTGCCAGCAGCTTAATAGGCTCAGATACGCAGTATTTT. It is translated as CASSLIGSDTQYF.

This clone was seen once. The CDR3 bases are TGCGCCAGCAGCCAAGGAGTGAACAGGGGAAGTGAGCAGTTCTTC. It is translated as CASSQGVNRGSEQFF. The chain couples TRBV4-1 to TRBJ2-1; 7 bases are a match to TRBD1. The CDR3 length is 15 residues. Germline trimming cut 1 base from V and 9 bases from J; bases unmatched to any gene: 9. Germline V lookup: CDR1 MGHRA, CDR2 YSYEKL.

The chain recombines TRBV5-6 with TRBJ1-4, with D possibly matching TRBD1 (5 bases). Germline V gives CDR1 SGHDT, CDR2 YYEEEE. This CDR3 has 17 amino acids. Trimming removed 2 bases from V and 2 bases from J, with 16 bases in between. The CDR3 nucleotides are TGTGCCAGCAGCTTTAATCAGGGTTTGCGGACTAATGAAAAACTGTTTTTT. It codes for CASSFNQGLRTNEKLFF.

The V and J genes are TRBV21-1 and TRBJ2-7; the table names TRBD2, a call not compared with the DNA. TRBV21-1 corresponds to a pseudogene. The CDR3 has 18 amino acids. The CDR3 region has the DNA TGTGCCAGCAGCAAAGCGCGGCTAGCTGGAGTGAACTCCTACGAGCAGTACTTC. Amino acids: CASSKARLAGVNSYEQYF.

The chain carries TRBV27 and TRBJ1-2; perhaps TRBD1 as D (6 bases). CDR3 length equals 15 residues. CDR1 is MNHEY and CDR2 is SMNVEV in the germline V gene (reference sequence). The V end lost 5 bases, the J end lost 6 bases, and 19 bases lay between the germline ends. CDR3 amino acids: CASSPQGGGVNGYTF. The CDR3 DNA follows: TGTGCCAGCAGTCCACAGGGAGGAGGCGTGAATGGCTACACCTTC.

The chain recombines TRBV19 with TRBJ2-7; no reliable D call. The CDR3 is made up of 15 amino acids. The germline V gene encodes CDR1 LNHDA and CDR2 SQIVND (reference sequence). The V end lost 5 bases, the J end lost 3 bases, and 17 bases lay between the germline ends. CDR3: CASSVRMLRFYEQYF. CDR3 nucleotide sequence: TGTGCCAGTAGTGTACGGATGCTACGGTTCTACGAGCAGTACTTC.

The chain links TRBV19 to TRBJ1-5, with 8 bases aligning to TRBD1. The CDR3 contains 12 residues. The V gene end was trimmed by 8 bases and the J gene end by 5 bases; junction bases not matched to a gene: 2. Germline CDR1 LNHDA, CDR2 SQIVND (reference sequence). CDR3 coding DNA: TGTGCCAGTGGACAGGGATATCAGCCCCAGCATTTT. Translated: CASGQGYQPQHF. Filled out from reference TRBV19 and TRBJ1-5, the complete variable domain reads DGGITQSPKYLFRKEGQNVTLSCEQNLNHDAMYWYRQDPGQGLRLIYYSQIVNDFQKGDIAEGYSVSREKKESFPLTVTSAQKNPTAFYLCASGQGYQPQHFGDGTRLSIL.

The chain carries TRBV30 and TRBJ1-5; tentative D call: TRBD1 (6 bases). From germline, CDR1 is GTSNPN and CDR2 SVGIG (reference sequence). This CDR3 has 13 amino acids. The V gene lost 1 base and the J gene lost 2 bases, with 6 bases spanning the gap. The CDR3 DNA follows: TGTGCCTGGAGTGACAGGGGCAATCAGCCCCAGCATTTT. Translation gives CAWSDRGNQPQHF. The entire variable domain, with the rest obtained from reference TRBV30 and TRBJ1-5, is as follows: SQTIHQWPATLVQPVGSPLSLECTVEGTSNPNLYWYRQAAGRGLQLLFYSVGIGQISSEVPQNLSASRPQDRQFILSSKKLLLSDSGFYLCAWSDRGNQPQHFGDGTRLSIL.

The chain uses TRBV5-6 and TRBJ2-7; tentative D call: TRBD2 (6 bases). The CDR3 loop spans 15 amino acids. V dropped 4 bases and J dropped 5 bases, with 19 bases sitting between them. The V gene's germline CDR1 is SGHDT and CDR2 YYEEEE. The chain's CDR3 is CASSLPGTGAHEQYF. DNA of the CDR3: TGTGCCAGCAGCCTCCCCGGGACGGGAGCCCACGAGCAGTACTTC.

The chain recombines TRBV7-9 with TRBJ1-1; 8 positions match TRBD1. Germline V gene data show CDR1 as SEHNR and CDR2 as FQNEAQ (reference sequence). The CDR3 is 15 residues long. Germline trimming cut 3 bases from V and 4 bases from J; bases unmatched to any gene: 7. The CDR3 reads CASSFGETGVTEAFF. Written as DNA, the CDR3 is TGTGCCAGCAGCTTCGGAGAGACAGGGGTCACTGAAGCTTTCTTT.

The chain couples TRBV20-1 to TRBJ2-3; the D is unclear. Trimming left V 6 bases short and J 6 bases short, with 7 bases between. The CDR3 has 10 residues. CDR1 and CDR2 from the germline V gene are DFQATT and SNEGSKA (reference sequence). In nucleotides, the CDR3 is TGCAGTGCGGAAGCGGATACGCAGTATTTT. The encoded protein is CSAEADTQYF.

The chain has TRBV2 and TRBJ1-5; TRBD1 is a possible D gene (5 bases). The V end was cut by 4 bases, the J end by 1 base, with 11 bases between. The length of the CDR3 is 15 residues. The V gene's germline CDR1 is SNHLY and CDR2 FYNNEI. CDR3 residues: CASSVQGRSNQPQHF. Written as DNA, the CDR3 is TGTGCCAGCAGTGTGCAGGGAAGGAGCAATCAGCCCCAGCATTTT.

CDR3 region: CASNGNTEAFF. The CDR3, as DNA: TGTGCCAGTAACGGGAACACTGAAGCTTTCTTT. The rearrangement joins TRBV19 to TRBJ1-1, with D hard to call. The CDR3 is made up of 11 amino acids. V lost 7 bases to trimming and J lost 1 base, with 4 bases between them. Germline V gives CDR1 LNHDA, CDR2 SQIVND (reference sequence).

About this clone itself: The identical CDR3 is also encoded by other nucleotide sequences in the sample. The chain employs TRBV14 and TRBJ2-6; TRBD1 matches at 8 bases. V was pared by 2 bases and J by 4 bases, with 13 bases of the junction left unmatched. CDR3 size: 19 residues. CDR1 SGHDN and CDR2 FVKESK come from the germline V gene. In DNA, the CDR3 is TGTGCCAGCAGCCAAAGTGGGGGACAGGTTCGTACGGGGGCCAACGTCCTGACTTTC. It translates to CASSQSGGQVRTGANVLTF.

The rearrangement uses TRBV18 and TRBJ2-7; possibly TRBD2 for D (6 bases). CDR1 is KGHSH and CDR2 is LQKENI in the germline V gene. Trimming shortened V by 4 bases and J by 6 bases, and 13 bases separated the two germline ends. This CDR3 spans 13 amino acids. CDR3 coding DNA: TGTGCCAGCTCACTCGGGACTTCGGGCGAGCAGTACTTC. This encodes CASSLGTSGEQYF.

The chain recombines TRBV4-2 with TRBJ1-2; 8 bases fit TRBD1. The CDR3 totals 16 residues. The J segment lost 5 bases and the V segment lost 0 bases, leaving 8 bases of the junction unmatched. Germline V gives CDR1 LGHNA, CDR2 YNFKEQ. CDR3 nucleotide sequence: TGTGCCAGCAGCCAAGATCCCCAGGGGGCGACTTATGGCTACACCTTC. It codes for CASSQDPQGATYGYTF.

Only one count was recorded for this clone. The chain has TRBV7-9 and TRBJ2-5; 7 nucleotides match TRBD1. This CDR3 has 12 residues. V shed 3 bases and J 5 bases; nucleotides not matched to a gene: 0. Looked up from germline, CDR1 is SEHNR and CDR2 is FQNEAQ (reference sequence). CDR3 residues: CASSLDRETQYF. The CDR3 bases are TGTGCCAGCAGCTTGGACAGGGAGACCCAGTACTTC.

The chain has TRBV25-1 and TRBJ2-7; D unclear. The germline V and J ends were trimmed by 6 bases and 7 bases, with 16 bases remaining between them. The CDR3 loop spans 13 amino acids. Germline V gene sequence: CDR1 MGHDK, CDR2 SYGVNS. CDR3 loop: CASRYGPTGEQYF. The DNA for the CDR3 is TGTGCCAGCAGATATGGACCCACCGGGGAGCAGTACTTC.

CDR3 DNA: TGTGCCAGTAGCCCGGGACAGGGGCCCTACGAGCAGTACTTC. Amino acid sequence: CASSPGQGPYEQYF. This rearrangement joins TRBV19 to TRBJ2-7; 10 nucleotides line up with TRBD1. The CDR3 is 14 residues long. V shed 6 bases, J shed 2 bases, and the junction held 4 bases outside the gene matches. Germline CDR1 reads LNHDA; CDR2 reads SQIVND (reference sequence).

CDR3: CAIRDRDGANVLTF. The CDR3 nucleotides read TGTGCCATCCGCGACAGGGATGGGGCCAACGTCCTGACTTTC. The chain uses TRBV10-3 and TRBJ2-6, with 7 bases lining up with TRBD1. Germline V gives CDR1 ENHRY, CDR2 SYGVKD. With V trimmed by 8 bases and J by 3 bases, 4 bases remained unmatched. CDR3 length equals 14 residues.

V and J are TRBV24-1 and TRBJ1-1; possibly TRBD1 for D (5 bases). The CDR3 contains 15 residues. Trimming pared 1 base from V and 0 bases from J, leaving 8 bases between. CDR1 KGHDR and CDR2 SFDVKD come from the germline V gene. DNA of the CDR3: TGTGCCACCAGTGATTTCCAGGGAATGAACACTGAAGCTTTCTTT. Its protein is CATSDFQGMNTEAFF.

This clone appeared a few times. The chain combines TRBV4-1 with TRBJ1-4; D gene ambiguous. This CDR3 contains 16 residues. The ends were cut back, 0 bases at V and 5 bases at J, with 13 bases in the middle. Germline V gene sequence: CDR1 MGHRA, CDR2 YSYEKL. The CDR3 here is CASSQEWAGKNEKLFF. CDR3 nucleotides: TGCGCCAGCAGCCAAGAATGGGCAGGAAAGAATGAAAAACTGTTTTTT.